The next 10 T cell receptor beta chains were all read from a single sample in a study of cytomegalovirus exposure and HLA in healthy donors. Some clones are missing from TCRdb's copy, which holds only in-frame ones; the method was immunoSEQ multiplex PCR. The table shows under 200,000 clones, with roughly 89% occurring only once. Specimen: PBMCs. All receptors derive from a woman younger than 35 in good health and CMV-seropositive.

The chain couples TRBV30 to TRBJ1-6; D remains unclear. The V gene's germline CDR1 is GTSNPN and CDR2 SVGIG (reference sequence). V was shortened by 4 bases and J by 8 bases, with 9 bases between the two germline ends. The CDR3 loop spans 12 amino acids. Here the CDR3 reads CAWMVGDSPLHF. DNA for the CDR3: TGTGCCTGGATGGTCGGGGATTCACCCCTCCACTTT.

The V gene is TRBV7-3, the J gene TRBJ2-2; 12 nucleotides line up with TRBD2. The ends lost 0 bases at V and 6 bases at J; junction bases unmatched: 5. The CDR3 is made up of 17 amino acids. Per germline, CDR1 SGHTA and CDR2 FQGTGA. The chain's CDR3 is CASSLTRASGRAGELFF. In nucleotides, the CDR3 is TGTGCCAGCAGCTTAACGAGAGCTAGCGGGAGGGCCGGGGAGCTGTTTTTT.

This clone was seen only a few times. This chain connects TRBV12-5 to TRBJ1-2; D gene unclear. V shed 7 bases and J shed 0 bases, with 6 bases lying between them. The CDR3 spans 12 residues. Germline V CDR1 and CDR2: LGHNT, FRNRAP. The CDR3: CASAETNYGYTF. In DNA, the CDR3 is TGTGCTAGTGCAGAAACTAACTATGGCTACACCTTC.

This rearrangement joins TRBV5-1 to TRBJ2-7; 9 bases are shared with TRBD2. The germline V gene has CDR1 SGHRS and CDR2 YFSETQ. With 0 bases clipped from V and 3 bases from J, the junction kept 4 bases outside the gene matches. This CDR3 has 15 amino acids. CDR3 in DNA: TGCGCCAGCAGCTTGGGCGGGGGGGAGTTCTACGAGCAGTACTTC. Its protein is CASSLGGGEFYEQYF.

The genes are TRBV5-1 and TRBJ2-4, with D possibly matching TRBD2 (6 bases). Between the trimmed V and J ends, which lost 5 bases and 1 base, there was a span of 31 bases. Per germline, CDR1 SGHRS and CDR2 YFSETQ. This CDR3 contains 21 residues. CDR3 sequence (DNA): TGCGCCAGCAGTCCCCGTGCATCCCGGGAGCGTTTGGGTGGGGCCAAAAACATTCAGTACTTC. It encodes CASSPRASRERLGGAKNIQYF.

The V gene is TRBV2, the J gene TRBJ1-6; TRBD1 agrees at 9 bases. Germline CDR1 SNHLY, CDR2 FYNNEI. CDR3 length: 13 amino acids. The V and J ends lost 10 bases and 6 bases, in that order; junction bases with no gene match: 4. The DNA for the CDR3 is TGTGCCAACGGACAGGGGCCTAATTCACCCCTCCACTTT. It codes for CANGQGPNSPLHF.

This chain connects TRBV20-1 to TRBJ2-7; D gene ambiguous. With 7 bases removed from V and 9 bases from J, the gap between germline ends came to 10 bases. The CDR3 consists of 9 residues. Germline-derived CDR1 and CDR2 are DFQATT and SNEGSKA (reference sequence). The CDR3 region is CSGGFWQYF. The CDR3, as DNA: TGCAGTGGCGGTTTCTGGCAGTACTTC.

The gene calls are TRBV21-1 and TRBJ1-2; the D call TRBD1 from the table was never checked on the DNA. TRBV21-1 is noted as a pseudogene. This CDR3 spans 15 amino acids. Written as DNA, the CDR3 is TGTGCCAGCAGCGGAGCTCCGACAGCTAACTATGGCTACACCTTC. Translating it yields CASSGAPTANYGYTF.

CDR3 sequence reads: CASGLIAGFYEQYF. CDR3 DNA sequence: TGTGCCAGCGGCCTCATAGCGGGATTCTACGAGCAGTACTTC. This chain uses TRBV6-6 with TRBJ2-7, with 8 bases identical to TRBD2. Germline CDR1 is MNHNY and CDR2 is SVGAGI (reference sequence). After removal of 8 bases from V and 3 bases from J, the junction contained 9 bases not matched to a gene. CDR3 length: 14 amino acids.

This sequence joins TRBV27 and TRBJ2-7; 12 nucleotides line up with TRBD1. Unmatched junction bases numbered 7, after V lost 0 bases and J lost 7 bases. This CDR3 comprises 16 residues. CDR1 is MNHEY and CDR2 is SMNVEV in the germline V gene (reference sequence). CDR3 bases: TGTGCCAGCAGTTTATCTGCGGGACAGGGGGCGGATGAGCAGTACTTC. This encodes CASSLSAGQGADEQYF.